This T cell receptor beta chain was captured by sequencing in a study of cytomegalovirus exposure and HLA in healthy donors. PCR used 60 Vbeta primers and 13 Jbeta primers. TCRdb keeps only in-frame clones here, not all; method: immunoSEQ multiplex PCR. There are about 270,000 clones in the sample; around 65% occur only once, and 2% to 2.5% lies in the top ten. CDR1 is MDHEN and CDR2 is SYDVKM in the germline V gene. Trimming took off 6 bases at V and 4 bases at J, with 18 bases between the two ends. This CDR3 spans 15 amino acids. The TCR sequence derives from a female donor in good health and CMV-seronegative. V gene TRBV28 combines with J gene TRBJ1-1; D perhaps matches TRBD1 (6 bases). Material: PBMCs. The DNA for the CDR3 is TGTGCCAGCAGCTTTGAGAGGGGGTGGGGCACTGAAGCTTTCTTT. Translating gives CASSFERGWGTEAFF.